Below, 4 T cell receptor beta chains from the same sample are listed, as sequenced in a study of graft-versus-host responses after intestinal transplantation. The method was immunoSEQ multiplex PCR; TCRdb's version includes in-frame clones alone and lacks a portion of them. The data contain about 78,000 clones, 80% to 90% of them singletons. No antigen has been identified for these receptors. The material sequenced was unstimulated CD8+ T cells sorted from spleen or lymph node cells, taken before transplant. The receptor source for this set is a human donor who was the organ donor for an intestinal transplant.

This chain links TRBV11-2 with TRBJ1-1; D uncertain. Per germline, CDR1 SGHAT and CDR2 FQNNGV. Trimming pared 4 bases from V and 1 base from J, leaving 10 bases between. The length of the CDR3 is 14 residues. Here the CDR3 reads CASSWDGSNTEAFF. The CDR3 coding sequence is TGTGCCAGCAGCTGGGATGGATCGAACACTGAAGCTTTCTTT.

J is TRBJ1-5 and V is TRBV28, with D unclear. The CDR3 is 14 residues long. V was trimmed by 3 bases and J by 2 bases, leaving 8 bases between them. CDR1 is MDHEN and CDR2 is SYDVKM in the germline V gene. The CDR3 nucleotides are TGTGCCAGCAGTTTTGTAACGGGCAATCAGCCCCAGCATTTT. It specifies CASSFVTGNQPQHF.

V usage is TRBV7-9 and J usage is TRBJ1-1; weak D call: TRBD1 (5 bases). The CDR3 runs 13 residues. Germline V CDR1 and CDR2: SEHNR, FQNEAQ (reference sequence). V was clipped by 6 bases and J by 6 bases, with 14 bases between them. This CDR3 reads CASSWGGEAEAFF. The CDR3 DNA follows: TGTGCCAGCAGTTGGGGAGGGGAGGCTGAAGCTTTCTTT.

The chain recombines TRBV6-5 with TRBJ2-1; TRBD1 is a possible D gene (5 bases). The V gene lost 5 bases and the J gene lost 2 bases, with 13 bases spanning the gap. Per germline, CDR1 MNHEY and CDR2 SVGAGI. This CDR3 is 15 amino acids long. CDR3 DNA sequence: TGTGCCAGCAGTGCTTTGACAGAGCCCTACAATGAGCAGTTCTTC. Translated, it gives CASSALTEPYNEQFF.